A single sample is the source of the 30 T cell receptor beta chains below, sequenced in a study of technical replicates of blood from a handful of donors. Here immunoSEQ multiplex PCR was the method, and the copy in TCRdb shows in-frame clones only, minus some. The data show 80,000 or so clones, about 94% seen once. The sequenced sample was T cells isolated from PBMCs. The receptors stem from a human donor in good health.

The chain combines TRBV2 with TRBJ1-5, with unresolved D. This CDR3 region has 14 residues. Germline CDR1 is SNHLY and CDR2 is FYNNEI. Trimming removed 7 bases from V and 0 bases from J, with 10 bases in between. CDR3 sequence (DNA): TGTGCCAGCACGATGCAGGATAGCAATCAGCCCCAGCATTTT. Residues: CASTMQDSNQPQHF.

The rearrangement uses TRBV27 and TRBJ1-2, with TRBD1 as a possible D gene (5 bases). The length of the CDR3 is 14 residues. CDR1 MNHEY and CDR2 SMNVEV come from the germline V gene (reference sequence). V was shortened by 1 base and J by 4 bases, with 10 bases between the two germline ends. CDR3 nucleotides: TGTGCCAGCAGTTTATACGGGGGTCCCTATGGCTACACCTTC. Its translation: CASSLYGGPYGYTF.

The CDR3 DNA reads TGTGCCAGCAGCCGAAAGGACAGATACACCGGGGAGCTGTTTTTT. It codes for CASSRKDRYTGELFF. The chain joins TRBV27 to TRBJ2-2; D might be TRBD1 (6 bases). This CDR3 spans 15 amino acids. Germline V CDR1 and CDR2: MNHEY, SMNVEV (reference sequence). V lost 6 bases and J 3 bases, leaving 14 bases between the germline ends.

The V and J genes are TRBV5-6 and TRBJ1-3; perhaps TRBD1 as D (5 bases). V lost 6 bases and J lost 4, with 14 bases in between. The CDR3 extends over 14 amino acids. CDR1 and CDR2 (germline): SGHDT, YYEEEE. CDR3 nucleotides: TGTGCCAGCACCCAACAGGAATGGGGAAACACCATATATTTT. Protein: CASTQQEWGNTIYF. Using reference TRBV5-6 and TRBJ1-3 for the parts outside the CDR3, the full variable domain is DAGVTQSPTHLIKTRGQQVTLRCSPKSGHDTVSWYQQALGQGPQFIFQYYEEEERQRGNFPDRFSGHQFPNYSSELNVNALLLGDSALYLCASTQQEWGNTIYFGEGSWLTVV.

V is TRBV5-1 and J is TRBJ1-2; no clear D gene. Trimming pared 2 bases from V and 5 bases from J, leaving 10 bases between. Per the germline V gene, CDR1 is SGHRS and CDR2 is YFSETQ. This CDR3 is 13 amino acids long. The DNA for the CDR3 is TGCGCCAGCAGCTTCGAGGGAAGGTATGGCTACACCTTC. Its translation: CASSFEGRYGYTF.

Written as DNA, the CDR3 is TGCGCCAGCAGCTTGGAGGCTAGATCTGAGACCCAGTACTTC. Protein sequence: CASSLEARSETQYF. The chain joins TRBV5-1 to TRBJ2-5; no reliable D call. CDR3 length: 14 amino acids. Germline V gene sequence: CDR1 SGHRS, CDR2 YFSETQ. V was cut by 0 bases and J by 5 bases, with 11 bases left in between.

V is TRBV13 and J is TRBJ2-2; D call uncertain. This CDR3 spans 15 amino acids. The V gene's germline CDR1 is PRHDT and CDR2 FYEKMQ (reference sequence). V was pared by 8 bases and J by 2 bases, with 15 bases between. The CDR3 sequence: CASATSGFNTGELFF. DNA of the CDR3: TGTGCCAGCGCCACGTCAGGCTTTAACACCGGGGAGCTGTTTTTT.

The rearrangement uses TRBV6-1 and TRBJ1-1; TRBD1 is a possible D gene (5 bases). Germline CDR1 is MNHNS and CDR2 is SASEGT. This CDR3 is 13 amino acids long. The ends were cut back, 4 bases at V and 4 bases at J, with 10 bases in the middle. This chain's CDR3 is CASSAGGATEAFF. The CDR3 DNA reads TGTGCCAGCAGTGCCGGGGGAGCCACTGAAGCTTTCTTT.

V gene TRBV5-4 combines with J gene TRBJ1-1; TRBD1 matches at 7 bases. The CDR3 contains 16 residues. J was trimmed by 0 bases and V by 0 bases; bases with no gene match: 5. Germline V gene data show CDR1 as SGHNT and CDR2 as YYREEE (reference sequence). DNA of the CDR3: TGTGCCAGCAGCTTGGAGGGGGCGCTCATGAACACTGAAGCTTTCTTT. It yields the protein CASSLEGALMNTEAFF.

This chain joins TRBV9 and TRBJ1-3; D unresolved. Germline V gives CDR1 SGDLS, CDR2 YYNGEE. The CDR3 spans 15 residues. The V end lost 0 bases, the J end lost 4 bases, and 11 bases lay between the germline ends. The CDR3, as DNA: TGTGCCAGCAGCGTAGGAGAACAGTTCGGAAACACCATATATTTT. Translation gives CASSVGEQFGNTIYF.

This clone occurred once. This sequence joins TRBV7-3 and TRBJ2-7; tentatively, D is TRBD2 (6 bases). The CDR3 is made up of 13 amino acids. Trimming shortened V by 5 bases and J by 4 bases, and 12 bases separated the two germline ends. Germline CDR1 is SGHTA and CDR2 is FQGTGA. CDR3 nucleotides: TGTGCCAGCAGCCTACTGGCGGGATACGAGCAGTACTTC. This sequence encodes CASSLLAGYEQYF.

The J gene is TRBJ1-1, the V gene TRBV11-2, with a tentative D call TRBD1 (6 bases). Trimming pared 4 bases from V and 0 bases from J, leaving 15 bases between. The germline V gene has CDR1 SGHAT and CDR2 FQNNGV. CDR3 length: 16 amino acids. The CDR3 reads CASSWPRGTMNTEAFF. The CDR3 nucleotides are TGTGCCAGCAGCTGGCCCAGGGGTACCATGAACACTGAAGCTTTCTTT.

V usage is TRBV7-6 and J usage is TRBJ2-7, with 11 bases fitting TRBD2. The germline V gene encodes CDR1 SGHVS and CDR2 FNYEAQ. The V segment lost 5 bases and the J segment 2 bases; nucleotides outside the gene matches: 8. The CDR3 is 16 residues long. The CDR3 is CASSPLGSGRAYEQYF. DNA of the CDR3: TGTGCCAGCAGCCCCCTCGGTAGCGGGAGGGCCTACGAGCAGTACTTC.

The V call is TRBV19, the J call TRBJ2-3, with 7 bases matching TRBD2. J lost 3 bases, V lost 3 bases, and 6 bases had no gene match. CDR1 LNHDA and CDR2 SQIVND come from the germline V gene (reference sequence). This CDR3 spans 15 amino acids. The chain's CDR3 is CASSIRGGRTDTQYF. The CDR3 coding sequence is TGTGCCAGTAGTATTAGGGGCGGGAGAACAGATACGCAGTATTTT.

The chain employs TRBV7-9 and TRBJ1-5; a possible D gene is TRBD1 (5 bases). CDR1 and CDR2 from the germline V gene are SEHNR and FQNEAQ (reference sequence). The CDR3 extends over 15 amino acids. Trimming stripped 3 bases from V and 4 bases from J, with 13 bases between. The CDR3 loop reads CASSLQGGVNQPQHF. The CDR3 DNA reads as TGTGCCAGCAGCTTGCAGGGAGGGGTGAATCAGCCCCAGCATTTT.

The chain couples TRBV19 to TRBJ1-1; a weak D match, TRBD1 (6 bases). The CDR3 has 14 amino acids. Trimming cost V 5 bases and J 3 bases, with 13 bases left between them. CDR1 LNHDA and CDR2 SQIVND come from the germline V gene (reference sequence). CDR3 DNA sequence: TGTGCCAGTAGTGCCGAGGACAGATACACTGAAGCTTTCTTT. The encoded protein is CASSAEDRYTEAFF.

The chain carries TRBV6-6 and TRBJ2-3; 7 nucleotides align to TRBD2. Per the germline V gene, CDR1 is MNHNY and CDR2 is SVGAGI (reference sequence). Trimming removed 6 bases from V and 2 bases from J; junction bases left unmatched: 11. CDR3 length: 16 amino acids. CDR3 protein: CASSRAGLRNTDTQYF. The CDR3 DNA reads TGTGCCAGCAGCAGAGCGGGACTAAGAAACACAGATACGCAGTATTTT.

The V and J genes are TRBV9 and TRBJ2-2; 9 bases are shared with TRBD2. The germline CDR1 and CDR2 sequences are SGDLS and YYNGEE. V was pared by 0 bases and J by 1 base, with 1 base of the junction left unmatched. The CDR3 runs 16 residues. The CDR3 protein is CASSVELAGNTGELFF. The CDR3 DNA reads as TGTGCCAGCAGCGTAGAACTAGCGGGGAACACCGGGGAGCTGTTTTTT.

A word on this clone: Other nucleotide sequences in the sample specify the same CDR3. The CDR3: CASSMTSGNNEQFF. The CDR3 nucleotides read TGTGCCAGCAGCATGACTAGCGGGAACAATGAGCAGTTCTTC. The chain uses TRBV11-2 and TRBJ2-1; 11 bases are a match to TRBD2. Germline V gene lookup returns CDR1 SGHAT and CDR2 FQNNGV. The CDR3 has 14 residues. V lost 5 bases and J lost 5; bases outside the gene matches: 2.

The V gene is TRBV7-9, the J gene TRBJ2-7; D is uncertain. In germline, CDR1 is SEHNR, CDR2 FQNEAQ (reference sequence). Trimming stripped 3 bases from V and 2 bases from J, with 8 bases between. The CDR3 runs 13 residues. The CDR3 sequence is CASSFEFPYEQYF. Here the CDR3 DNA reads TGTGCCAGCAGCTTCGAGTTCCCCTACGAGCAGTACTTC.

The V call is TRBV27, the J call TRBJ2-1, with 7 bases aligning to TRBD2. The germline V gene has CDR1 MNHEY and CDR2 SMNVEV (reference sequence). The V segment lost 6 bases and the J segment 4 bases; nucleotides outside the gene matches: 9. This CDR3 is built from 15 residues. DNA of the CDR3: TGTGCCAGCAGCCACTTTGCGGGACTATACAATGAGCAGTTCTTC. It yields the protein CASSHFAGLYNEQFF.

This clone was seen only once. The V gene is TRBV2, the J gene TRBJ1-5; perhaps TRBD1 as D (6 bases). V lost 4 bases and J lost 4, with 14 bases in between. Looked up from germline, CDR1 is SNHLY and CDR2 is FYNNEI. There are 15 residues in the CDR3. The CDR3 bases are TGTGCCAGCAGTGCTAGAGGACAGACTAATCAGCCCCAGCATTTT. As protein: CASSARGQTNQPQHF. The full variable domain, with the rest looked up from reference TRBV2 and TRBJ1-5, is EPEVTQTPSHQVTQMGQEVILRCVPISNHLYFYWYRQILGQKVEFLVSFYNNEISEKSEIFDDQFSVERPDGSNFTLKIRSTKLEDSAMYFCASSARGQTNQPQHFGDGTRLSIL.

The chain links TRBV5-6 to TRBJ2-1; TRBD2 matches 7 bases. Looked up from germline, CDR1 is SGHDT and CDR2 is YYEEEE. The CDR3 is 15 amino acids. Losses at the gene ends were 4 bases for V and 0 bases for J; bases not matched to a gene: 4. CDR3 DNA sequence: TGTGCCAGCAGCCCTCTAGCGGCCTCCTACAATGAGCAGTTCTTC. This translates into CASSPLAASYNEQFF.

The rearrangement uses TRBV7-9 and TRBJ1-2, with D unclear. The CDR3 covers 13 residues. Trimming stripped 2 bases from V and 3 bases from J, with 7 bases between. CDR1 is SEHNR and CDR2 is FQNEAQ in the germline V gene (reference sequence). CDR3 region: CASSLTLDYGYTF. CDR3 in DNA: TGTGCCAGCAGCTTAACTCTGGACTATGGCTACACCTTC. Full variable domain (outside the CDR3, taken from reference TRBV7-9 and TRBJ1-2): DTGVSQNPRHKITKRGQNVTFRCDPISEHNRLYWYRQTLGQGPEFLTYFQNEAQLEKSRLLSDRFSAERPKGSFSTLEIQRTEQGDSAMYLCASSLTLDYGYTFGSGTRLTVV.

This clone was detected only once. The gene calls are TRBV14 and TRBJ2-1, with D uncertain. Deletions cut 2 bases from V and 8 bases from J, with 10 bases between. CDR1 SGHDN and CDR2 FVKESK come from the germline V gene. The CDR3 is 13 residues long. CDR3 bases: TGTGCCAGCAGCCAATCTACCCGGGATGAGCAGTTCTTC. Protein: CASSQSTRDEQFF.

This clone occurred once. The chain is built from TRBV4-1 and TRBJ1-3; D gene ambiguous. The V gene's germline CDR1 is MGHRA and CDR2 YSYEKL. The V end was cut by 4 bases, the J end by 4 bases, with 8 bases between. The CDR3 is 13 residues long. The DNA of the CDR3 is TGCGCCAGCAGCCTTCATCCCGGAAACACCATATATTTT. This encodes CASSLHPGNTIYF.

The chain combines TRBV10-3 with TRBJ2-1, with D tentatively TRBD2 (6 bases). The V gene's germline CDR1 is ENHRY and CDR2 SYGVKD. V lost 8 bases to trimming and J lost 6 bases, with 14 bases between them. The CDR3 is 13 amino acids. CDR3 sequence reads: CAIGGTPFNEQFF. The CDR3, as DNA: TGTGCCATCGGGGGGACTCCCTTCAATGAGCAGTTCTTC.

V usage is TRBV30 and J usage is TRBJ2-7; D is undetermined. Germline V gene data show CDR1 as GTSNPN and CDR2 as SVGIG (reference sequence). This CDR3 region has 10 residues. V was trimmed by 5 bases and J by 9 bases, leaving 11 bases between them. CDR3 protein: CAWEITTQYF. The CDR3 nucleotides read TGTGCCTGGGAGATTACCACGCAGTACTTC.

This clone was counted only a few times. As DNA, the CDR3 is TGTGCCAGCACCAGAAGCGGGCAGGGGGCCCTCTACGAGCAGTACTTC. It is translated as CASTRSGQGALYEQYF. The chain recombines TRBV13 with TRBJ2-7, with 8 bases that match TRBD1. The germline gives CDR1 PRHDT, CDR2 FYEKMQ (reference sequence). V shed 7 bases and J 3 bases; nucleotides not matched to a gene: 14. This CDR3 has 16 residues.

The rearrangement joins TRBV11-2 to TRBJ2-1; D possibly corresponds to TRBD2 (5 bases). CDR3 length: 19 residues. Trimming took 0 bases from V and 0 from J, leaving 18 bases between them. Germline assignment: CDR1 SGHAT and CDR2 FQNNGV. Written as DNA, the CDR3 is TGTGCCAGCAGCTTAGATCGGGTCGGAGGTGGACTCTCCTACAATGAGCAGTTCTTC. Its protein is CASSLDRVGGGLSYNEQFF.